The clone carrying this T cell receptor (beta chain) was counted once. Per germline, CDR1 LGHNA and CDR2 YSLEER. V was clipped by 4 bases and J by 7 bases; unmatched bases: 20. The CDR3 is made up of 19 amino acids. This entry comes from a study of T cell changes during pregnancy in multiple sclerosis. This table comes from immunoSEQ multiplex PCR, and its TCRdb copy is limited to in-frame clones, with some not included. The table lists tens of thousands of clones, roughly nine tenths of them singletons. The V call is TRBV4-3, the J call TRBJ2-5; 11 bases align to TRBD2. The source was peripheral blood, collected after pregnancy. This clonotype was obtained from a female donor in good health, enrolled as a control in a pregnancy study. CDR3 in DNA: TGCGCCAGCAGCCGAAGTCCTCTAGCGGGGGGAATAGGGAAGATGACCCAGTACTTC. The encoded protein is CASSRSPLAGGIGKMTQYF.